Sequencing of this T cell receptor (beta chain) was carried out in a study of CD8+CD57+ T cells in acquired aplastic anemia. Study at large: DNA recovered from sorted CD4+ and CD8+ cells had a mean of about 3.5 ug. Read counts for CD4+ cells (from healthy donors) averaged approximately 11 million.

The CDR3 sequence is 13 residues long. Trimming cost V 4 bases and J 5 bases, with 11 bases left between them. Per germline, CDR1 SGHDT and CDR2 YYEEEE. General study results and limits: Some 30 shared CD8+ CDR3s appeared highly expressed within patients' immunodominant clones. No significant patient-versus-control difference appeared in CD8+ Simpson's diversity.

TCR beta VDJ and CDR3 profiles were obtained from a genomic DNA template. TCRdb re-derived calls from the reads in MiXCR, one entry per CDR3 protein. The sample has about 190,000 distinct CDR3 sequences, 54% seen once. As concerns this clonotype: The antigen remains undetermined.

The material sequenced was sorted CD4+, CD8+, or CD8+CD57+ T cells (not recorded which) from PBMCs. The source of this sequence is a human donor in good health, serving as a control. The chain uses TRBV5-6 and TRBJ2-3; either TRBD1 or TRBD2 may fit D (6 bases each). The CDR3 protein is CASSIGGGDTQYF. CDR3 bases: TGTGCCAGCAGCATTGGAGGGGGAGATACGCAGTATTTT.